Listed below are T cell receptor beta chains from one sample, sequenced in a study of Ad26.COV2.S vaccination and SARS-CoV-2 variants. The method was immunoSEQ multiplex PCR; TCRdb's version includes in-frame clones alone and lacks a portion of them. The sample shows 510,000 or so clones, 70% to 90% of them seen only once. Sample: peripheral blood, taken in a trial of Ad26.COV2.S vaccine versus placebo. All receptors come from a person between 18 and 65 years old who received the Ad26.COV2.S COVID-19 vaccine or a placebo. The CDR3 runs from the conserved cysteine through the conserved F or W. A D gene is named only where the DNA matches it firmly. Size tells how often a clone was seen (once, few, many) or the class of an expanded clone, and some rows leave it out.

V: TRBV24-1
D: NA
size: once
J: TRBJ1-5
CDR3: CATSADNQPQHF
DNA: TGTGCCACCTCAGCCGACAATCAGCCCCAGCATTTT

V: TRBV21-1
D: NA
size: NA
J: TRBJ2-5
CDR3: CASSKGGGGQETQYF
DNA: TGTGCCAGCAGCAAAGGCGGGGGGGGCCAAGAGACCCAGTACTTC

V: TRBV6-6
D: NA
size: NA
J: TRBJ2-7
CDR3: CATRWDTYSYEQYF
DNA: TGTGCCACCCGTTGGGACACCTACTCCTACGAGCAGTACTTC

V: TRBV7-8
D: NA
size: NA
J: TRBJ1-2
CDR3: CASSPERSDYGYTF
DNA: TGTGCCAGCAGCCCGGAGAGAAGCGACTATGGCTACACCTTC

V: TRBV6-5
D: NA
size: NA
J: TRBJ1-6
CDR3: CASTPRANSPLHF
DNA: TGTGCCAGCACCCCCCGGGCAAATTCACCCCTCCACTTT

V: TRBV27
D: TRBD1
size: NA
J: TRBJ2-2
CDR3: CASRGQGVPGELFF
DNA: TGTGCCAGCAGAGGACAGGGGGTTCCCGGGGAGCTGTTTTTT

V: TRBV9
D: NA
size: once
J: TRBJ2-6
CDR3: CASTPGGSLSGANVLTF
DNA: TGTGCCAGCACCCCGGGCGGCAGCCTCTCTGGGGCCAACGTCCTGACTTTC

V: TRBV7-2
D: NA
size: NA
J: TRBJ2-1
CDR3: CASSLAPHGGSSYNEQFF
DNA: TGTGCCAGCAGCTTAGCCCCCCACGGGGGAAGCTCCTACAATGAGCAGTTCTTC

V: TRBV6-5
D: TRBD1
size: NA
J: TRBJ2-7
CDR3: CASTRQGGVYEQYF
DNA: TGTGCCAGCACCCGACAGGGCGGCGTCTACGAGCAGTACTTC

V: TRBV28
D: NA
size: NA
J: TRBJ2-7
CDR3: CASTSRGVSYEQYF
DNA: TGTGCCAGCACCTCCCGAGGGGTTAGCTACGAGCAGTACTTC

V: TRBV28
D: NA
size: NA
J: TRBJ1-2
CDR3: CASSLLLVGKGYTF
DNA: TGTGCCAGCAGTTTATTACTGGTTGGTAAGGGCTACACCTTC

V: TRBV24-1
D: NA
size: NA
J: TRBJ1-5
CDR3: CATSSKGHSNQPQHF
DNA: TGTGCCACCAGCTCCAAGGGGCATAGCAATCAGCCCCAGCATTTT

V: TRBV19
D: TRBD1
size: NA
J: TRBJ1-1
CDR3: CASSTGQGASGTEAFF
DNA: TGTGCCAGTAGTACGGGACAGGGGGCCTCGGGCACTGAAGCTTTCTTT

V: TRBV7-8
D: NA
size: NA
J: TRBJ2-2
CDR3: CASSVQGRGTGELFF
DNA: TGTGCCAGCAGCGTACAGGGTAGAGGGACCGGGGAGCTGTTTTTT

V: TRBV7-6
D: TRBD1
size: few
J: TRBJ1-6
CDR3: CASSPGQGRTLLHF
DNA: TGTGCCAGCAGCCCAGGACAGGGCAGGACGCTCCTCCACTTT

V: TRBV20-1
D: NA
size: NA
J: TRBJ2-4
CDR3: CSASTGIKNIQYF
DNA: TGCAGTGCTAGTACCGGGATCAAAAACATTCAGTACTTC

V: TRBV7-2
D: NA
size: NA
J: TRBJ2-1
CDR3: CASSLMDDSYNEQFF
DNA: TGTGCCAGCAGCTTAATGGACGACTCCTACAATGAGCAGTTCTTC

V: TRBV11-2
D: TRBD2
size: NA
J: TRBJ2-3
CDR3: CASSLGGSGYGDTQYF
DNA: TGTGCCAGCAGCTTAGGGGGTAGCGGGTATGGTGATACGCAGTATTTT

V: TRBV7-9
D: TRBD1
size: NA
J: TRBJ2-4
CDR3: CASSFWTGVAKNIQYF
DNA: TGTGCCAGCAGCTTCTGGACAGGGGTAGCCAAAAACATTCAGTACTTC

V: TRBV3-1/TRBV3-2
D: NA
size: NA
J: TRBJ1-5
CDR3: CASSRTPDGTIHF
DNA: TGTGCCAGCAGCCGCACCCCGGACGGCACTATCCATTTT